The 21 T cell receptor beta chains below come from one sample, sequenced in a study of T cell responses to AZD1222 COVID-19 vaccine. Sequencing used immunoSEQ multiplex PCR; TCRdb keeps in-frame clones, though not all of them. This sample has roughly 180,000 clones, with 91% found just once. This specimen was peripheral blood, taken 28 days after the second AZD1222 dose. These receptor sequences come from an adult who received the AZD1222 COVID-19 vaccine.

The V gene is TRBV6-5, the J gene TRBJ2-2; the D is unclear. Trimming removed 5 bases at V and 5 bases at J, with 6 bases between. CDR3 length: 12 amino acids. Germline lookup yields CDR1 MNHEY and CDR2 SVGAGI. The CDR3 DNA is TGTGCCAGCAGTAAGAATACCGGGGAGCTGTTTTTT. Translating it yields CASSKNTGELFF.

CDR3 in DNA: TGTGCCAGCAGTTACGGGGGAGGCTCTGAAGCTTTCTTT. It specifies CASSYGGGSEAFF. This chain links TRBV6-5 with TRBJ1-1; D perhaps matches TRBD1 (5 bases). The CDR3 spans 13 residues. Trimming removed 2 bases from V and 6 bases from J, with 10 bases in between. Germline V gene sequence: CDR1 MNHEY, CDR2 SVGAGI.

The rearrangement joins TRBV10-3 to TRBJ1-6, with D possibly matching TRBD1 (5 bases). This CDR3 has 15 residues. CDR1 and CDR2 from the germline V gene are ENHRY and SYGVKD. Trimming shortened V by 5 bases and J by 4 bases, and 12 bases separated the two germline ends. CDR3 in DNA: TGTGCCATCAGTACCGGGACTGGGTATAATTCACCCCTCCACTTT. It yields the protein CAISTGTGYNSPLHF.

This rearrangement joins TRBV7-9 to TRBJ2-7; TRBD2 agrees at 7 bases. The CDR3 covers 16 residues. V was pared by 1 base and J by 0 bases, with 6 bases of the junction left unmatched. Germline-derived CDR1 and CDR2 are SEHNR and FQNEAQ (reference sequence). In nucleotides, the CDR3 is TGTGCCAGCAGCTTAGGGCGAGGGAGGGTCTCCTACGAGCAGTACTTC. Its protein product is CASSLGRGRVSYEQYF.

The chain has TRBV9 and TRBJ1-2, with D possibly matching TRBD1 (6 bases). The CDR3 totals 14 residues. With 3 bases removed from V and 6 bases from J, the gap between germline ends came to 15 bases. The germline gives CDR1 SGDLS, CDR2 YYNGEE. CDR3 loop: CASSALPTGNGYTF. Written as DNA, the CDR3 is TGTGCCAGCAGCGCCCTCCCTACAGGGAATGGCTACACCTTC. Combining the CDR3 with reference TRBV9 and TRBJ1-2 gives the whole variable domain DSGVTQTPKHLITATGQRVTLRCSPRSGDLSVYWYQQSLDQGLQFLIQYYNGEERAKGNILERFSAQQFPDLHSELNLSSLELGDSALYFCASSALPTGNGYTFGSGTRLTVV.

This chain joins TRBV6-6 and TRBJ2-5; 9 nucleotides line up with TRBD2. CDR1 and CDR2 from the germline V gene are MNHNY and SVGAGI (reference sequence). V shed 7 bases, J shed 2 bases, and the junction held 8 bases outside the gene matches. The CDR3 extends over 15 amino acids. The CDR3 bases are TGTGCCAGCAATCTGGCTAGCGGGGTTCAAGAGACCCAGTACTTC. Its protein is CASNLASGVQETQYF.

V and J are TRBV15 and TRBJ1-4; 7 nucleotides align to TRBD1. With V trimmed by 0 bases and J by 4 bases, 5 bases remained unmatched. The length of the CDR3 is 16 residues. CDR1 and CDR2 from the germline V gene are LNHNV and YYDKDF (reference sequence). The CDR3 region is CATSREPGQYNEKLFF. The CDR3 DNA reads TGTGCCACCAGCAGAGAACCGGGACAGTATAATGAAAAACTGTTTTTT. Complete variable domain (other parts from reference TRBV15 and TRBJ1-4): DAMVIQNPRYQVTQFGKPVTLSCSQTLNHNVMYWYQQKSSQAPKLLFHYYDKDFNNEADTPDNFQSRRPNTSFCFLDIRSPGLGDTAMYLCATSREPGQYNEKLFFGSGTQLSVL.

The genes are TRBV6-2 or TRBV6-3 and TRBJ2-5, with 15 bases aligning to TRBD2. The CDR3 is 16 residues long. With V trimmed by 6 bases and J by 7 bases, 9 bases remained unmatched. The V gene's germline CDR1 is MNHEY and CDR2 SVGEGT. In DNA form, the CDR3 reads TGTGCCAGCAGCTCCGGGACTAGCGGGGGGAAGGTGACCCAGTACTTC. It encodes CASSSGTSGGKVTQYF.

The chain combines TRBV27 with TRBJ2-5; D possibly corresponds to TRBD2 (7 bases). Germline CDR1 is MNHEY and CDR2 is SMNVEV (reference sequence). Trimming pared 0 bases from V and 4 bases from J, leaving 15 bases between. The CDR3 extends over 16 amino acids. CDR3 DNA: TGTGCCAGCAGTTTATCTCCTGGGGGGGGCCCAGAGACCCAGTACTTC. This translates into CASSLSPGGGPETQYF.

This CDR3 reads CASSLRHMNTEAFF. In DNA, the CDR3 is TGTGCCAGCTCACTCAGGCACATGAACACTGAAGCTTTCTTT. The genes are TRBV18 and TRBJ1-1, with D unclear. V lost 4 bases and J 0 bases, leaving 9 bases between the germline ends. CDR3 length: 14 residues. CDR1 is KGHSH, CDR2 LQKENI, per germline.

The chain carries TRBV9 and TRBJ2-1; the match to TRBD2 covers 9 bases. The germline gives CDR1 SGDLS, CDR2 YYNGEE. V lost 0 bases to trimming and J lost 2 bases; unmatched junction nucleotides: 3. This CDR3 has 16 amino acids. As DNA, the CDR3 is TGTGCCAGCAGCGTAGCTATAGCGGGAGCCTACAATGAGCAGTTCTTC. Its translation: CASSVAIAGAYNEQFF. Together with reference TRBV9 and TRBJ2-1, the CDR3 gives the full variable domain: DSGVTQTPKHLITATGQRVTLRCSPRSGDLSVYWYQQSLDQGLQFLIQYYNGEERAKGNILERFSAQQFPDLHSELNLSSLELGDSALYFCASSVAIAGAYNEQFFGPGTRLTVL.

The genes are TRBV6-6 and TRBJ1-2, with D maybe TRBD1 (5 bases). The CDR3 is 13 residues long. Deletions cut 2 bases from V and 4 bases from J, with 8 bases between. In germline, CDR1 is MNHNY, CDR2 SVGAGI (reference sequence). This CDR3 is CASSYGAPYGYTF. DNA of the CDR3: TGTGCCAGCAGTTACGGGGCACCCTATGGCTACACCTTC.

The rearrangement uses TRBV5-1 and TRBJ2-3; D might be TRBD1 (5 bases). The CDR3 is 15 amino acids. Germline V gene lookup returns CDR1 SGHRS and CDR2 YFSETQ. V lost 0 bases and J lost 5, with 13 bases in between. The CDR3 here is CASSLGQPPEDTQYF. The CDR3 DNA follows: TGCGCCAGCAGCTTGGGACAGCCTCCCGAAGATACGCAGTATTTT.

The chain has TRBV19 and TRBJ1-2; D not certain. This CDR3 is built from 13 residues. Germline V gene data show CDR1 as LNHDA and CDR2 as SQIVND (reference sequence). Trimming pared 7 bases from V and 4 bases from J, leaving 13 bases between. The CDR3 DNA sequence: TGTGCCAGTATCCCCCACGGCTTCTATGGCTACACCTTC. It codes for CASIPHGFYGYTF.

This chain joins TRBV9 and TRBJ1-3, with a weak D call TRBD1 (5 bases). Germline V gene lookup returns CDR1 SGDLS and CDR2 YYNGEE. Deletions cut 0 bases from V and 1 base from J, with 8 bases between. This CDR3 spans 15 amino acids. CDR3 sequence (DNA): TGTGCCAGCAGCGTAGAAGGGGCGTCTGGAAACACCATATATTTT. This codes for CASSVEGASGNTIYF.

V is TRBV2 and J is TRBJ2-2, with D possibly being TRBD1 or TRBD2 (6 bases each). The CDR3 is 16 amino acids. Per germline, CDR1 SNHLY and CDR2 FYNNEI. Deletions cut 6 bases from V and 3 bases from J, with 17 bases between. The CDR3 spells CASSLPRGPDTGELFF. For the CDR3, the DNA is TGTGCCAGCAGCCTTCCCCGGGGGCCGGACACCGGGGAGCTGTTTTTT.

J is TRBJ1-1 and V is TRBV16; possible D gene TRBD1, 6 bases. The V and J ends lost 0 bases and 3 bases respectively, with 14 bases between them. Germline CDR1 reads KGHSY; CDR2 reads FQNENV. CDR3 length: 16 residues. CDR3 coding DNA: TGTGCCAGCAGCCAATCCCCGGGGGCGGAGGACACTGAAGCTTTCTTT. It yields the protein CASSQSPGAEDTEAFF.

V gene TRBV9 combines with J gene TRBJ2-7; maybe TRBD2 (5 bases). The CDR3 loop spans 13 amino acids. The ends were cut back, 6 bases at V and 5 bases at J, with 15 bases in the middle. Germline V gene lookup returns CDR1 SGDLS and CDR2 YYNGEE. CDR3 bases: TGTGCCAGCAACTATGACGGGATGGACGAGCAGTACTTC. This codes for CASNYDGMDEQYF. Drawing the rest from reference TRBV9 and TRBJ2-7, the complete variable domain is DSGVTQTPKHLITATGQRVTLRCSPRSGDLSVYWYQQSLDQGLQFLIQYYNGEERAKGNILERFSAQQFPDLHSELNLSSLELGDSALYFCASNYDGMDEQYFGPGTRLTVT.

This clone was counted once. The chain carries TRBV5-1 and TRBJ2-7; possibly TRBD2 for D (5 bases). The ends were cut back, 0 bases at V and 5 bases at J, with 9 bases in the middle. The CDR3 has 13 amino acids. CDR1 and CDR2 from the germline V gene are SGHRS and YFSETQ. This CDR3 is CASSLGTRDEQYF. In nucleotides, the CDR3 is TGCGCCAGCAGCTTGGGGACTCGGGACGAGCAGTACTTC. The whole variable domain, remainder taken from reference TRBV5-1 and TRBJ2-7, is KAGVTQTPRYLIKTRGQQVTLSCSPISGHRSVSWYQQTPGQGLQFLFEYFSETQRNKGNFPGRFSGRQFSNSRSEMNVSTLELGDSALYLCASSLGTRDEQYFGPGTRLTVT.

V and J are TRBV7-6 and TRBJ2-7, with unresolved D. This CDR3 is built from 13 residues. With 5 bases removed from V and 3 bases from J, the gap between germline ends came to 11 bases. Germline loops: CDR1 SGHVS, CDR2 FNYEAQ. The CDR3 here is CASSPPERYEQYF. The CDR3 DNA reads TGTGCCAGCAGCCCTCCGGAACGCTACGAGCAGTACTTC.

The chain uses TRBV7-9 and TRBJ1-2; D is uncertain. Germline CDR1 SEHNR, CDR2 FQNEAQ (reference sequence). The CDR3 contains 13 residues. V was clipped by 5 bases and J by 1 base, with 8 bases between them. Here the CDR3 reads CASSQNSNYGYTF. DNA for the CDR3: TGTGCCAGCAGCCAAAACAGTAACTATGGCTACACCTTC.